This T cell receptor beta chain was sequenced during a study of blood T cell repertoires in COVID-19. CDR3 length: 13 amino acids. After removal of 3 bases from V and 11 bases from J, the junction contained 8 bases not matched to a gene. Germline V gene sequence: CDR1 SGHAT, CDR2 FQNNGV. Sequenced by immunoSEQ multiplex PCR; TCRdb stores in-frame clones only, minus some. The table lists fewer than 250,000 clones, 80% to 90% of them singletons. The V gene is TRBV11-2, the J gene TRBJ1-1; TRBD1 matches 8 bases. Material for sequencing was PBMCs or T cells enriched from blood (not recorded which). The clonotype comes from a woman in her 30s who had been exposed to COVID-19. CDR3 bases: TGTGCCAGCAGCTTGGGCAGGGGGCTCGAGGCTTTCTTT. Translating gives CASSLGRGLEAFF.